Sequencing of this T cell receptor (beta chain) was carried out in a study of T cell repertoires in cytomegalovirus infection. Background on the study: Based on public TCR beta signatures, there were indications of CMV infection and of a matching HLA type.

Details on this clonotype: Its cognate antigen is unknown.

There are 14 residues in the CDR3. The germline V and J ends were trimmed by 1 base and 2 bases, with 6 bases remaining between them. Whole-study findings and limits: Based on cumulative public TCR beta family frequency, carriers of CMV plus the relevant HLA were identified. In two of eight donors, the top clonotype was HLA-C-restricted CMV-specific.

MiXCR, applied by TCRdb to the reads, yields one record per CDR3 protein. This repertoire shows 250,000 to 300,000 distinct CDR3 sequences, approximately 22% found once; its top ten account for roughly a fifth. The sequence came from a human donor in good health (CMV status not recorded). Some clones in this sample may be carry-over from other donors' samples. The gene calls are TRBV23-1 and TRBJ2-4, with D perhaps assigned TRBD1 or TRBD2 (5 bases each). TRBV23-1 is given ORF status, its function remaining uncertain. This specimen was cultured PBMCs, taken from culture after CMV antigen stimulation. The CDR3 sequence: CASSQWDPKNIQYF. CDR3 coding DNA: TGCGCCAGCAGTCAATGGGACCCCAAAAACATTCAGTACTTC.